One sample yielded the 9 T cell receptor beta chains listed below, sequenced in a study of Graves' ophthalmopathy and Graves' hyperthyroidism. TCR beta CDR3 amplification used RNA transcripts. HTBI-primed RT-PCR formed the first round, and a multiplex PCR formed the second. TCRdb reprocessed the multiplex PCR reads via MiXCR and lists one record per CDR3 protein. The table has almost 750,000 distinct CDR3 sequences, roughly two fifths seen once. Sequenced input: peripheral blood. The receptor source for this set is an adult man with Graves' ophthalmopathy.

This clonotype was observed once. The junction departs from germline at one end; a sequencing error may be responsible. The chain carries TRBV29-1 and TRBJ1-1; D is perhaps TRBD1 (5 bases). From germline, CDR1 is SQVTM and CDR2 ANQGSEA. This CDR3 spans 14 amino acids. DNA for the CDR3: TGCAGCGCCAAGAGGGGAGCAGGAAACACCGAAGCTTTCTTT. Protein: CSAKRGAGNTEAFF.

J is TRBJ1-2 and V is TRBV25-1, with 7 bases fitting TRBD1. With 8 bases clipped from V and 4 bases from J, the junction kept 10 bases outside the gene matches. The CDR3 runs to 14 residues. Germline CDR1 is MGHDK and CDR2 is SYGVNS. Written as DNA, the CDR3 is TGTGCCAGCTCACCGAACCGGGACAGCTATGGCTACACCTTC. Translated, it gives CASSPNRDSYGYTF.

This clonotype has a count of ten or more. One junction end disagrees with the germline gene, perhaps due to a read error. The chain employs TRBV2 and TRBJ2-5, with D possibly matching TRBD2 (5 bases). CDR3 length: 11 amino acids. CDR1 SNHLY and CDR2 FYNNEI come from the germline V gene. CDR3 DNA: TGCGCCAGCAGTGGCGGGGAGACCCAGTACTTC. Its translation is CASSGGETQYF. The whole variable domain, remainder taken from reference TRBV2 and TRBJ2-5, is EPEVTQTPSHQVTQMGQEVILRCVPISNHLYFYWYRQILGQKVEFLVSFYNNEISEKSEIFDDQFSVERPDGSNFTLKIRSTKLEDSAMYFCASSGGETQYFGPGTRLLVL.

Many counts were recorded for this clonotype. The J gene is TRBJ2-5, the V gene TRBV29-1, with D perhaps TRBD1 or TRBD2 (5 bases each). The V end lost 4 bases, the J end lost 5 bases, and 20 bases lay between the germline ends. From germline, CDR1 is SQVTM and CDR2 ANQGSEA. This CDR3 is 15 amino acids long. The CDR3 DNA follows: TGCAGCGTTGCTATCGGGACCAGAAGAGGGGAGACCCAGTACTTC. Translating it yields CSVAIGTRRGETQYF.

The CDR3, as DNA: TGTGCCATCAGTGGGGGTCAGGGGGCCCCTGAAGCTTTCTTT. Its protein is CAISGGQGAPEAFF. V gene TRBV10-3 combines with J gene TRBJ1-1; 8 bases fit TRBD1. CDR3 length: 14 residues. The germline V gene encodes CDR1 ENHRY and CDR2 SYGVKD. V lost 4 bases to trimming and J lost 6 bases; unmatched junction nucleotides: 7.

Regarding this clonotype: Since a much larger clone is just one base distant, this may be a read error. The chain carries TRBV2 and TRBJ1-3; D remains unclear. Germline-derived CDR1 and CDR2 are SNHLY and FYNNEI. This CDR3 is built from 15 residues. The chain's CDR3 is CTSSETLLRGNTIYF. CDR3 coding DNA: TGTACCAGCAGTGAAACCCTTCTCCGTGGAAACACCATATATTTT.

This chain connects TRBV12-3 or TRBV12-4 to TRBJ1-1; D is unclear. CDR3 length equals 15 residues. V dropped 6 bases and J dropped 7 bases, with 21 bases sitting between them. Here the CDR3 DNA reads TGTGCCAGCAGCCCCGCTGGTAGTATCATGGGTGAAGCTTTCTTT. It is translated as CASSPAGSIMGEAFF.

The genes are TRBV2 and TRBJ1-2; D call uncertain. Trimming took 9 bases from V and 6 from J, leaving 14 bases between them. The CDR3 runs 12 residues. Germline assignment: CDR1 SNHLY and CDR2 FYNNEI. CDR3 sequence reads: CASKEGLNGYTF. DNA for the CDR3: TGTGCCAGTAAAGAGGGTCTTAATGGCTACACCTTC. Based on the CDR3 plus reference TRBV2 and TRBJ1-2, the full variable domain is EPEVTQTPSHQVTQMGQEVILRCVPISNHLYFYWYRQILGQKVEFLVSFYNNEISEKSEIFDDQFSVERPDGSNFTLKIRSTKLEDSAMYFCASKEGLNGYTFGSGTRLTVV.

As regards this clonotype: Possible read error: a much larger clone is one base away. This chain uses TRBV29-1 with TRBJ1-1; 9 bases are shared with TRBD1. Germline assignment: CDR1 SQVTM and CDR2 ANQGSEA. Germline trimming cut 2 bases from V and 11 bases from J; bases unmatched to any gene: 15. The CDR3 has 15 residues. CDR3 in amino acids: CSVEQNLQGAVMAFF. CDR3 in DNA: TGCAGCGTTGAACAAAACCTACAGGGGGCCGTGATGGCTTTCTTT.